Listed below are T cell receptor beta chains from one sample, sequenced in a study of blood T cell repertoires in COVID-19. Using immunoSEQ multiplex PCR, the repertoire was profiled, and TCRdb retains in-frame clones only, with some absent. The profile covers hundreds of thousands of clones, with 80% to 90% appearing a single time and about 4.6% taken by the ten largest. Source material: peripheral blood. All receptors come from a man aged 35 to 55 with acute or convalescent COVID-19. Each CDR3 is given with its conserved first and last residue. A D gene is named only where the DNA matches it firmly. A row's size may be missing; if present it is once, few, many or a size class.

TRBJ2-3	-	TRBV5-4	-	CASSSTGTSTDTQYF	TGTGCCAGCAGCTCGACAGGAACTAGCACAGATACGCAGTATTTT
TRBJ1-2	-	TRBV27	-	CASRGAGIGYTF	TGTGCCAGCAGGGGGGCCGGGATCGGCTACACCTTC
TRBJ2-1	-	TRBV2	TRBD1	CASDRESSYNEQFF	TGTGCCAGCGACAGGGAGAGCTCCTACAATGAGCAGTTCTTC
TRBJ1-2	-	TRBV4-2	TRBD1	CASSQGQGANYGYTF	TGTGCCAGCAGCCAAGGACAGGGGGCGAACTATGGCTACACCTTC
TRBJ1-5	-	TRBV5-4	TRBD1	CASSPKPRDSSFNQPQHF	TGTGCCAGCAGCCCAAAACCCCGGGACAGTAGTTTCAATCAGCCCCAGCATTTT
TRBJ2-6	few	TRBV18	-	CASSPPTGANVLTF	TGTGCCAGCTCACCACCTACTGGGGCCAACGTCCTGACTTTC
TRBJ2-7	-	TRBV3-1/TRBV3-2	-	CASSSRRRDYEQYF	TGTGCCAGCAGCTCTCGCAGGCGAGACTACGAGCAGTACTTC
TRBJ1-3	-	TRBV2	-	CASSRARGNTIYF	TGTGCCAGCTCCAGGGCGCGGGGAAACACCATATATTTT
TRBJ2-7	once	TRBV15	TRBD1	CATQRGTGNYEQYF	TGTGCCACTCAAAGGGGGACAGGGAACTACGAGCAGTACTTC
TRBJ1-1	-	TRBV29-1	-	CSVDWQMNTEAFF	TGCAGCGTTGACTGGCAGATGAACACTGAAGCTTTCTTT
TRBJ1-1	-	TRBV18	-	CASSPQAAKGTEAFF	TGTGCCAGCTCACCACAAGCAGCAAAGGGGACTGAAGCTTTCTTT
TRBJ1-1	once	TRBV5-4	-	CASNPRGGRDTEAFF	TGTGCCAGCAACCCGAGGGGGGGGAGGGACACTGAAGCTTTCTTT
TRBJ1-6	once	TRBV5-6	TRBD1	CASSLGQGQNSPLHF	TGTGCCAGCAGCTTAGGACAGGGTCAAAATTCACCCCTCCACTTT
TRBJ2-7	-	TRBV11-2	-	CASSLGGRAYEQYF	TGTGCCAGCAGCTTAGGTGGCAGGGCCTACGAGCAGTACTTC
TRBJ1-1	-	TRBV5-1	-	CASSLASLRWGQNTEAFF	TGCGCCAGCAGCTTGGCCTCCTTGAGATGGGGGCAGAACACTGAAGCTTTCTTT
TRBJ1-6	-	TRBV30	TRBD1	CAWSPPGQFNSPLHF	TGTGCCTGGAGTCCTCCGGGACAGTTTAATTCACCCCTCCACTTT
TRBJ2-7	-	TRBV6-1	-	CASSEMGGLYEQYF	TGTGCCAGCAGTGAAATGGGGGGACTCTACGAGCAGTACTTC
TRBJ2-2	-	TRBV6-2/TRBV6-3	TRBD1	CASSYRKGGSGELFF	TGTGCCAGCAGTTATAGGAAAGGGGGCAGCGGGGAGCTGTTTTTT
TRBJ1-1	-	TRBV24-1	TRBD1	CATSDPDRAAGDTEAFF	TGTGCCACCAGTGATCCGGACAGGGCGGCGGGCGACACTGAAGCTTTCTTT
TRBJ2-7	-	TRBV18	TRBD2	CASSLTGGYEQYF	TGTGCCAGCTCCTTGACGGGAGGCTACGAGCAGTACTTC
TRBJ2-4	-	TRBV19	TRBD2	CASSMTSGGGLAKNIQYF	TGTGCCAGTAGTATGACTAGCGGGGGGGGTTTAGCCAAAAACATTCAGTACTTC
TRBJ2-3	-	TRBV11-2	-	CASSLGAGRSTDTQYF	TGTGCCAGCAGCTTAGGTGCAGGGCGTAGCACAGATACGCAGTATTTT
TRBJ2-7	-	TRBV27	-	CASSPQPRGREQYF	TGTGCCAGCAGTCCTCAACCTCGAGGGCGGGAGCAGTACTTC
TRBJ1-2	-	TRBV30	-	CASDTRPYGYTF	TGTGCCTCTGACACCCGCCCTTATGGCTACACCTTC
TRBJ2-4	-	TRBV6-6	TRBD2	CASRPGGGENIQYF	TGTGCCAGCAGACCCGGGGGGGGCGAGAACATTCAGTACTTC
TRBJ1-6	-	TRBV7-3	-	CASSLSVGGNSPLHF	TGTGCCAGCAGCTTATCGGTGGGAGGTAATTCACCCCTCCACTTT
TRBJ1-2	-	TRBV14	-	CASSHGVLPTPNYGYTF	TGTGCCAGCAGTCACGGGGTCCTCCCGACCCCTAACTATGGCTACACCTTC
TRBJ2-7	-	TRBV5-6	-	CASSSRDKPYEQYF	TGTGCCAGCAGCTCCCGGGACAAGCCCTACGAGCAGTACTTC
TRBJ2-7	-	TRBV3-1/TRBV3-2	TRBD2	CASSQDGGDPYEQYF	TGTGCCAGCAGCCAAGACGGGGGGGACCCCTACGAGCAGTACTTC
TRBJ2-2	-	TRBV25-1	-	CASQKNTGELFF	TGTGCCAGCCAAAAAAACACCGGGGAGCTGTTTTTT
TRBJ1-2	-	TRBV25-1	TRBD1	CASRTGGKHGYTF	TGTGCCAGCAGGACAGGGGGCAAACATGGCTACACCTTC
TRBJ2-2	-	TRBV12-5	TRBD2	CASGLVQGTSGIHTGELFF	TGTGCTAGTGGTTTGGTACAAGGTACTAGCGGGATTCACACCGGGGAGCTGTTTTTT
TRBJ2-7	-	TRBV28	-	CASSYSYEQYF	TGTGCCAGCAGCTATTCCTACGAGCAGTACTTC
TRBJ1-5	-	TRBV3-1/TRBV3-2	TRBD1	CASSHTKRTGAEQPQHF	TGTGCCAGCAGCCACACAAAAAGGACAGGGGCTGAGCAGCCCCAGCATTTT
TRBJ1-2	-	TRBV2	TRBD1	CASSAGTANTF	TGTGCCAGCAGTGCCGGGACAGCCAACACCTTC
TRBJ1-2	-	TRBV19	-	CASSRIGGRPNYGYTF	TGTGCCAGTAGCCGTATAGGAGGGCGGCCTAACTATGGCTACACCTTC
TRBJ1-1	-	TRBV3-1/TRBV3-2	TRBD1	CASSLHGQGNTEAFF	TGTGCCAGCAGCCTCCACGGACAGGGAAACACTGAAGCTTTCTTT
TRBJ2-1	-	TRBV2	TRBD2	CASSVGLEGSYNEQFF	TGTGCCAGCAGTGTCGGACTAGAAGGCTCCTACAATGAGCAGTTCTTC
TRBJ2-3	-	TRBV5-1	-	CASRLGSGENTDTQYF	TGCGCCAGCAGACTAGGGTCCGGGGAAAACACAGATACGCAGTATTTT
TRBJ2-2	-	TRBV6-5	TRBD2	CASRLLAGNTGELFF	TGTGCCAGCAGGCTACTAGCGGGGAACACCGGGGAGCTGTTTTTT
TRBJ2-2	-	TRBV10-3	TRBD1	CAIRTGTGDTGELFF	TGTGCCATCAGAACCGGGACAGGGGACACCGGGGAGCTGTTTTTT
TRBJ1-1	-	TRBV12-5	TRBD1	CASLDRGMNTEAFF	TGTGCTAGCCTGGACAGGGGGATGAACACTGAAGCTTTCTTT
TRBJ1-1	-	TRBV12-5	-	CASGLFGSGREAFF	-
TRBJ2-1	once	TRBV5-1	TRBD1	CASSSRTGGWYEQFF	TGCGCCAGCAGCTCTAGGACAGGGGGATGGTATGAGCAGTTCTTC
TRBJ2-3	-	TRBV19	-	CASSIARESATQYF	TGTGCCAGTAGTATTGCCAGGGAAAGCGCTACGCAGTATTTT
TRBJ2-7	-	TRBV6-5	TRBD1	CASSRDSYEQYF	TGTGCCAGTTCCCGGGACAGCTACGAGCAGTACTTC
TRBJ2-7	-	TRBV7-9	-	CASSLDNYEQYF	TGTGCCAGCAGCTTAGACAATTACGAGCAGTACTTC
TRBJ1-2	-	TRBV7-9	TRBD1	CASSLPKGAYGYTF	TGTGCCAGCAGCTTACCCAAGGGGGCTTATGGCTACACCTTC
TRBJ1-2	-	TRBV29-1	TRBD1	CSVSDRGLYGYTF	TGCAGCGTTTCCGACAGGGGGCTGTATGGCTACACCTTC
TRBJ1-6	-	TRBV21-1	-	CASSKEDDRGPYSPLHF	TGTGCCAGCAGCAAAGAGGACGACAGGGGTCCTTATTCACCCCTCCACTTT
TRBJ1-6	once	TRBV9	-	CASSVVPDSPLHF	TGTGCCAGCAGCGTAGTTCCAGATTCACCCCTCCACTTT
TRBJ2-7	-	TRBV3-1/TRBV3-2	TRBD1	CASRKTGGIEQYF	TGTGCCAGCAGGAAAACAGGGGGGATCGAGCAGTACTTC
TRBJ1-2	-	TRBV30	-	CAWSNTYGYTF	TGTGCCTGGAGTAACACCTATGGCTACACCTTC